This T cell receptor beta chain emerged from a study of T-cell memory formation after mild COVID-19. The 5'RACE method, run with constant-segment primers, produced TCR alpha and TCR beta cDNA libraries (carrying sample barcodes and UMIs). Via MiXCR, TCRdb re-called the 5' RACE reads, giving one row per CDR3 protein. The profile shows some 210,000 distinct CDR3 sequences, about 27% of them singletons. What was sequenced was PBMCs or a T cell subset sorted from them (not recorded which). The clonotype comes from an adult woman who had mild COVID-19 (a few samples of this study predate the infection). Cell type and time point are not known.

The CDR3 coding sequence is TGTGCCAGCAGCGCCGGGACTAGCGGTTACGAGCAGTACTTC. This encodes CASSAGTSGYEQYF. The chain couples TRBV7-9 to TRBJ2-7, with 11 positions matching TRBD2. After removal of 5 bases from V and 4 bases from J, the junction contained 4 bases not matched to a gene. In germline, CDR1 is SEHNR, CDR2 FQNEAQ (reference sequence). The length of the CDR3 is 14 residues.